The 2 T cell receptor beta chains given below trace back to one sample, sequenced in a study of blood T cell repertoires in COVID-19. Sequencing was performed with immunoSEQ multiplex PCR; in TCRdb, only in-frame clones are kept and a portion is missing. This table holds about 110,000 clones, 88% found once. Sequencing input: peripheral blood. The source of these receptors is a human donor in a cohort sampled during active COVID-19.

This chain links TRBV7-9 with TRBJ1-5; tentatively, D is TRBD1 (6 bases). This CDR3 has 14 residues. The V and J ends lost 5 bases and 0 bases respectively, with 8 bases between them. Germline V CDR1 and CDR2: SEHNR, FQNEAQ (reference sequence). The CDR3 DNA sequence: TGTGCCAGCAGCGCAGGGGCTAGCAATCAGCCCCAGCATTTT. Translating gives CASSAGASNQPQHF.

The chain recombines TRBV30 with TRBJ1-5, with a possible D match to TRBD1 (6 bases). The CDR3 totals 15 residues. Trimming took off 1 base at V and 4 bases at J, with 14 bases between the two ends. Germline V gene data show CDR1 as GTSNPN and CDR2 as SVGIG (reference sequence). Written as DNA, the CDR3 is TGTGCCTGGAGTGGGACCAACAGGGCTAATCAGCCCCAGCATTTT. Amino acids: CAWSGTNRANQPQHF. The whole variable domain, filled in from reference TRBV30 and TRBJ1-5, reads SQTIHQWPATLVQPVGSPLSLECTVEGTSNPNLYWYRQAAGRGLQLLFYSVGIGQISSEVPQNLSASRPQDRQFILSSKKLLLSDSGFYLCAWSGTNRANQPQHFGDGTRLSIL.